The 2 T cell receptor beta chains below all came from one sample that was sequenced in a study of T cell changes during pregnancy in multiple sclerosis. Libraries were prepared by immunoSEQ multiplex PCR; TCRdb keeps only in-frame clonotypes and omits some of them. Of some 20,000 clones in the sample, around 90% were seen once. Material: CD8+ T cells from peripheral blood mononuclear cells, obtained in the second trimester of pregnancy. The receptors stem from a female donor in good health, enrolled as a control in a pregnancy study.

V usage is TRBV6-5 and J usage is TRBJ2-7; the D is unclear. V lost 2 bases to trimming and J lost 1 base, with 9 bases between them. Germline V CDR1 and CDR2: MNHEY, SVGAGI. The CDR3 sequence is 14 residues long. The CDR3 protein is CASSYRLGSYEQYF. The CDR3 DNA sequence: TGTGCCAGCAGTTACCGGCTCGGGTCCTACGAGCAGTACTTC.

This clone occurred a few times. This sequence joins TRBV30 and TRBJ1-4; 9 bases match TRBD1. With 0 bases clipped from V and 8 bases from J, the junction kept 7 bases outside the gene matches. Germline V gene sequence: CDR1 GTSNPN, CDR2 SVGIG (reference sequence). CDR3 length: 15 residues. The CDR3 DNA follows: TGTGCCTGGAGTGTACCGGGACAGGGTTGGGAAAAACTGTTTTTT. Protein product: CAWSVPGQGWEKLFF.